These 10 T cell receptor beta chains came from one sample sequenced in a study of human T cells and chemical hapten exposure. Time point meaning: healthy volunteer bleed at 6 weeks. Whole blood, unfractionated, served as the material for total RNA extraction. Each CDR3 protein gets one entry after TCRdb re-called the RACE reads with MiXCR. There are 75,000 to 80,000 distinct CDR3 sequences in the sample; approximately 8.1% occur only once, and 1.7% lies in the top ten. The source material was whole blood. These receptors were taken from a female donor in good health. Some clones in this sample may be carry-over from other donors' samples.

This clonotype occurred a few times. This chain's CDR3 is CASSWTRGETEAFF. DNA for the CDR3: TGTGCCAGCAGTTGGACCCGAGGGGAAACTGAAGCTTTCTTT. The chain uses TRBV6-2 or TRBV6-3 and TRBJ1-1; weak D call: TRBD1 (5 bases). The CDR3 has 14 residues. Germline assignment: CDR1 MNHEY and CDR2 SVGEGT. V was shortened by 4 bases and J by 5 bases, with 14 bases between the two germline ends.

The sample holds a few counts of this clonotype. This sequence joins TRBV7-9 and TRBJ2-3, with 13 bases aligning to TRBD2. The V and J ends lost 5 bases and 1 base, in that order; junction bases with no gene match: 9. The length of the CDR3 is 18 residues. Germline V lookup: CDR1 SEHNR, CDR2 FQNEAQ (reference sequence). CDR3: CASSDPTSGGAGTDTQYF. DNA for the CDR3: TGTGCCAGCAGCGACCCCACTAGCGGGGGGGCCGGCACAGATACGCAGTATTTT. Drawing the rest from reference TRBV7-9 and TRBJ2-3, the complete variable domain is DTGVSQNPRHKITKRGQNVTFRCDPISEHNRLYWYRQTLGQGPEFLTYFQNEAQLEKSRLLSDRFSAERPKGSFSTLEIQRTEQGDSAMYLCASSDPTSGGAGTDTQYFGPGTRLTVL.

There are a few counts of this clonotype. The rearrangement links TRBV18 to TRBJ1-1; D is unresolved. This CDR3 has 16 residues. Germline V gene lookup returns CDR1 KGHSH and CDR2 LQKENI. Trimming shortened V by 3 bases and J by 4 bases, and 18 bases separated the two germline ends. For the CDR3, the DNA is TGTGCCAGCTCACCTAACTCACATCATGTCGGCACTGAAGCTTTCTTT. It yields the protein CASSPNSHHVGTEAFF.

This clonotype showed up just a few times. At one end the junction does not follow the germline gene, possibly because of a read error. The J gene is TRBJ1-3, the V gene TRBV7-8; 8 bases line up with TRBD1. The CDR3 covers 12 residues. Germline CDR1 and CDR2: SGHVS and FQNEAQ. CDR3 DNA: TGTGCCAGCAGTTACGCAGGGGGCGAAGTATACTTT. Amino acids: CASSYAGGEVYF.

As to this clonotype: This may stem from a read error, because a much larger clone lies one nucleotide away. This chain uses TRBV12-3 or TRBV12-4 with TRBJ1-6; perhaps TRBD1 as D (5 bases). The CDR3 runs to 13 residues. The CDR3 here is CASSDSYNSPLNF. In nucleotides, the CDR3 is TGTGCCAGCAGCGACAGTTATAATTCACCCCTCAACTTT.

This clonotype turned up a few times. A much larger clonotype is one base distant, so this may be a read error. The genes are TRBV7-2 and TRBJ2-3; 8 nucleotides agree with TRBD2. The CDR3 covers 14 residues. V shed 2 bases and J 6 bases; nucleotides not matched to a gene: 4. Per germline, CDR1 SGHTA and CDR2 FQGNSA. The CDR3 is CASSLSGGVDTQYF. For the CDR3, the DNA is TGTGCCAGCAGCTTATCGGGGGGGGTGGATACGCAGTATTTT.

A few counts support this clonotype. The CDR3 here is CATPKGDRLGGYTF. Here the CDR3 DNA reads TGTGCCACCCCAAAGGGGGACCGTTTGGGAGGCTACACCTTC. The chain links TRBV10-3 to TRBJ1-2; the D gene is possibly TRBD1 (6 bases). V was trimmed by 10 bases and J by 8 bases, leaving 23 bases between them. Germline-derived CDR1 and CDR2 are ENHRY and SYGVKD. The CDR3 spans 14 residues.

The chain is built from TRBV29-1 and TRBJ2-3, with D tentatively TRBD1 (5 bases). CDR1 is SQVTM and CDR2 is ANQGSEA in the germline V gene. The CDR3 spans 14 residues. V lost 7 bases to trimming and J lost 4 bases, with 18 bases between them. This CDR3 is CSGAGMWQADTQYF. Written as DNA, the CDR3 is TGCAGCGGTGCAGGGATGTGGCAGGCAGATACGCAGTATTTT.

At least ten counts were recorded for this clonotype. The chain uses TRBV6-5 and TRBJ1-1; D is ambiguous. This CDR3 is built from 13 residues. V was clipped by 8 bases and J by 1 base, with 11 bases between them. In germline, CDR1 is MNHEY, CDR2 SVGAGI. CDR3 in DNA: TGTGCCAGCCTACGCGGGAAGAACACTGAAGCTTTCTTT. Protein: CASLRGKNTEAFF.

This clonotype has a count of ten or more. V and J are TRBV3-1 and TRBJ1-5; D may be TRBD1 (5 bases). The length of the CDR3 is 14 residues. With 5 bases removed from V and 6 bases from J, the gap between germline ends came to 14 bases. Per the germline V gene, CDR1 is LGHDT and CDR2 is YNNKEL (reference sequence). CDR3 coding DNA: TGTGCCAGCAGCTTCCAACAGGACGGTCAGCCCCAGCATTTT. Translated: CASSFQQDGQPQHF.